This T cell receptor (beta chain) was found in a study of blood T cell repertoires in COVID-19. Study summary: Researchers got acute and convalescent COVID-19 samples from the United States, Italy and Spain. PBMCs, B-cell-depleted T cells, or T cells provided the cDNA or gDNA that made up the material.

The junction had 12 bases not matched to a gene; V was cut back by 5 bases and J by 4 bases. Per germline, CDR1 MNHEY and CDR2 SMNVEV (reference sequence). This CDR3 region has 17 residues. Per the original methods: How many nucleated cells were present was estimated from reference gene primer amplification. Libraries were prepared by immunoSEQ multiplex PCR; TCRdb keeps only in-frame clonotypes and omits some of them. The V and J calls and clone size come from that table; D and trimming were worked out from the DNA. The sample includes a few hundred thousand clones, roughly 80% of them seen just once.

This receptor was taken from a woman between 70 and 85 years old with acute or convalescent COVID-19. This sequence joins TRBV27 and TRBJ2-2, with 8 bases fitting TRBD2. The sample was peripheral blood. The DNA for the CDR3 is TGTGCCAGCAGTCTTTCTCAGCGGGGGTTATCCACCGGGGAGCTGTTTTTT. This translates into CASSLSQRGLSTGELFF.